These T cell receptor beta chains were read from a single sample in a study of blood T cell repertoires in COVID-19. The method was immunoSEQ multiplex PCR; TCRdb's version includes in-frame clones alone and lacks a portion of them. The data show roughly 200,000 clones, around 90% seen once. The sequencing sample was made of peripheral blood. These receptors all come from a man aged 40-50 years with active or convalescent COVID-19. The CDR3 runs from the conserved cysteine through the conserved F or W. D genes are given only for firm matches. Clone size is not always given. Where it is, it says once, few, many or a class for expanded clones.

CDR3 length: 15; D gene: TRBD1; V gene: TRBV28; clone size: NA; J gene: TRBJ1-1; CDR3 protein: CASRPTGGMNTEAFF; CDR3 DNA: TGTGCCAGCAGGCCGACAGGGGGAATGAACACTGAAGCTTTCTTT
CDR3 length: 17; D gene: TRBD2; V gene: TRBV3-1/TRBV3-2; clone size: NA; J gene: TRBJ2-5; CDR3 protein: CASSPRGLAGVQETQYF; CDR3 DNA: TGTGCCAGCAGCCCGCGGGGGCTAGCGGGGGTCCAAGAGACCCAGTACTTC
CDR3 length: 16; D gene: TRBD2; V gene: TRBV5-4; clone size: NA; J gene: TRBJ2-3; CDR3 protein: CASRTGTSGAAGTQYF; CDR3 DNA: TGTGCCAGCAGAACCGGGACTAGCGGGGCCGCCGGTACGCAGTATTTT
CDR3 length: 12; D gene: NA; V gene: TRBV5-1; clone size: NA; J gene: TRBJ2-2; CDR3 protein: CASTTGPGELFF; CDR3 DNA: TGCGCCAGCACTACAGGACCCGGGGAGCTGTTTTTT
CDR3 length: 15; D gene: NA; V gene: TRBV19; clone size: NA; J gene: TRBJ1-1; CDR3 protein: CASSIDPVMNTEAFF; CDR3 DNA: TGTGCCAGTAGTATAGATCCGGTTATGAACACTGAAGCTTTCTTT
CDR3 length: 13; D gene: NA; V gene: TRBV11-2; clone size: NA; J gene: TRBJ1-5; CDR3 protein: CASSLGRYQPQHF; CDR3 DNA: TGTGCCAGCAGCTTAGGCAGGTATCAGCCCCAGCATTTT
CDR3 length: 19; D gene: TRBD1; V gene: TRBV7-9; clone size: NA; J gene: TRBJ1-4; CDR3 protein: CASSSNPGTGVGTNEKLFF; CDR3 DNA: TGTGCCAGCAGCAGTAACCCCGGGACAGGGGTTGGAACTAATGAAAAACTGTTTTTT
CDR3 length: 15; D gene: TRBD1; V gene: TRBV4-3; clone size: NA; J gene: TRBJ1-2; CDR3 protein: CASSQDLRQGRGYTF; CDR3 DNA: TGCGCCAGCAGCCAAGACCTTCGACAGGGGCGAGGCTACACCTTC
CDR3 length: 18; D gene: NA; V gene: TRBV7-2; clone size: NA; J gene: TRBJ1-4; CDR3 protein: CASSLARDRTSRGEKLFF; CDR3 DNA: TGTGCCAGCAGCTTAGCGAGAGACCGGACAAGCAGGGGAGAAAAACTGTTTTTT
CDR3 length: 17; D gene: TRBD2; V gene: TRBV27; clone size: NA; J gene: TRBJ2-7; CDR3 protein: CASSLSRTSGNTYEQYF; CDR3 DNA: TGTGCCAGCAGTTTATCCCGGACTAGCGGGAACACCTACGAGCAGTACTTC
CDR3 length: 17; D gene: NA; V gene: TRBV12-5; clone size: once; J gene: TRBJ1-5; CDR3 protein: CASGLAGTYYSNQPQHF; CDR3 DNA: TGTGCTAGTGGTTTGGCCGGGACATACTATAGCAATCAGCCCCAGCATTTT
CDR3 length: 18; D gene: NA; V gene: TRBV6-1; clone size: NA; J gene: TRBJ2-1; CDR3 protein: CASSAGVFRVAEHNEQFF; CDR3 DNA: TGTGCCAGCAGTGCCGGTGTATTTAGAGTAGCGGAGCACAATGAGCAGTTCTTC
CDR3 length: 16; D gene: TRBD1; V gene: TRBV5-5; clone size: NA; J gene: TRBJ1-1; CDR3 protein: CASTWGVGQGTDKAFF; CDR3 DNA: TGTGCCAGCACCTGGGGGGTGGGACAGGGGACGGACAAAGCTTTCTTT
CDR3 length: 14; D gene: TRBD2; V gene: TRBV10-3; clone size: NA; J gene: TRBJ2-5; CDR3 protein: CAIVAGEGSETQYF; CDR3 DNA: TGTGCCATCGTAGCGGGAGAGGGGTCAGAGACCCAGTACTTC
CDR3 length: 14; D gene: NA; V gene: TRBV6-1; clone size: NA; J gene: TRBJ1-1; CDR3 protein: CASSEGGNFGGAFF; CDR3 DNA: TGTGCCAGCAGTGAAGGGGGAAATTTCGGAGGAGCTTTCTTT
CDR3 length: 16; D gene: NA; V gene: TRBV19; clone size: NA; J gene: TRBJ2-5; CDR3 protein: CASSIVGFTSSETQYF; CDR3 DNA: TGTGCCAGTAGTATAGTGGGCTTTACCTCTTCGGAGACCCAGTACTTC
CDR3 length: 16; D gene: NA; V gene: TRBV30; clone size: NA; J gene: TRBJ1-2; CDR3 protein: CAWSLIGGASVYGYTF; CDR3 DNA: TGTGCCTGGAGTCTGATAGGAGGGGCGTCTGTCTATGGCTACACCTTC
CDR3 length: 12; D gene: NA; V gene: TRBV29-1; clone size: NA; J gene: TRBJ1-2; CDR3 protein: CSDHPSGGGYTF; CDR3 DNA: TGCAGCGATCACCCTAGCGGCGGTGGCTACACCTTC
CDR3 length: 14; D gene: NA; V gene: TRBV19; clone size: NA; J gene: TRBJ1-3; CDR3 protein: CASNQQGSGNTIYF; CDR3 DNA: TGTGCCAGTAACCAACAGGGATCTGGAAACACCATATATTTT
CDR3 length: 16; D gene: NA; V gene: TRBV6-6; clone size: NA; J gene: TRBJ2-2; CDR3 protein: CASSYSPGLNTGELFF; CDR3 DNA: TGTGCCAGCAGTTACTCGCCGGGACTGAACACCGGGGAGCTGTTTTTT
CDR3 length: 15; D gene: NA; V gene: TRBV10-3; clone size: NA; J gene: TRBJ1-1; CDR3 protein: CAISDTGSGNTEAFF; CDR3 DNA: TGTGCCATCAGTGACACGGGGTCGGGAAACACTGAAGCTTTCTTT
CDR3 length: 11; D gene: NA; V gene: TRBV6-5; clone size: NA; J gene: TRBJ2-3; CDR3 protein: CASRRGDTQYF; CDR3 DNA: TGTGCCAGCAGGAGGGGGGATACGCAGTATTTT
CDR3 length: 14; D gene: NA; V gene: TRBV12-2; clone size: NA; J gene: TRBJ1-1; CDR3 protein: CASRLATVSAEAFF; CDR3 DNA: TGTGCAAGTCGCTTAGCGACAGTATCCGCTGAAGCTTTCTTT
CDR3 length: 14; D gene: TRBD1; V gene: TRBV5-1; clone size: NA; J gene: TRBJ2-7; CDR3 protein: CASSLVQGAYEQYF; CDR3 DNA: TGCGCCAGCAGCTTGGTTCAGGGGGCGTACGAGCAGTACTTC
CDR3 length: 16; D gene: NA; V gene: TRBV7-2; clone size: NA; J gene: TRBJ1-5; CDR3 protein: CASSLDSTSSNQPQHF; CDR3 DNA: TGTGCCAGCAGCTTAGATTCGACATCTAGCAATCAGCCCCAGCATTTT
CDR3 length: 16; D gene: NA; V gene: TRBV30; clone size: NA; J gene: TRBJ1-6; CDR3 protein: CAWSVGRDSYNSPLHF; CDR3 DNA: TGTGCCTGGAGTGTAGGCAGGGACTCCTATAATTCACCCCTCCACTTT
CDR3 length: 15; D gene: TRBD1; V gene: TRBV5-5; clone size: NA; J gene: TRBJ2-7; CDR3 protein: CASSLVGTGGVEQYF; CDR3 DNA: TGTGCCAGCAGCTTGGTAGGGACAGGGGGCGTCGAGCAGTACTTC
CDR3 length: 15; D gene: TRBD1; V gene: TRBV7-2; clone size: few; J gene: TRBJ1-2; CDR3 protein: CASSTSRGRIDGYTF; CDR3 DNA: TGTGCCAGCAGCACATCCAGGGGGCGGATAGATGGCTACACCTTC
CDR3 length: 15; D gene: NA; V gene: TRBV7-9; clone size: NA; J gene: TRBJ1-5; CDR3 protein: CASSYGGVANQPQHF; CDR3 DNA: TGTGCCAGCAGCTACGGGGGGGTCGCGAATCAGCCCCAGCATTTT
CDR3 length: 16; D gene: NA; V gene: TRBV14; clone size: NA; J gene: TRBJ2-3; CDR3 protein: CASSQVRLTSTDTQYF; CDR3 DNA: TGTGCCAGCAGCCAAGTTCGCCTAACTAGCACAGATACGCAGTATTTT
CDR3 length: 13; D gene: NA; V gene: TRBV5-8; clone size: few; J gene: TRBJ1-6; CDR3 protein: CASSFRGNSPLHF; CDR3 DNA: TGTGCCAGCAGTTTCCGGGGTAATTCACCCCTCCACTTT
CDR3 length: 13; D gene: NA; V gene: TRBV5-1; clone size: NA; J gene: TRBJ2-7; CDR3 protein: CASSLIVGGEQYF; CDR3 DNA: TGCGCCAGCAGCTTGATTGTGGGGGGAGAGCAGTACTTC
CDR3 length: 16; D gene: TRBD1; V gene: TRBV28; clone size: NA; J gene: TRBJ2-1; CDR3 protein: CASSYPRTGGHNEQFF; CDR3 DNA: TGTGCCAGCAGTTACCCCCGGACAGGGGGCCACAATGAGCAGTTCTTC
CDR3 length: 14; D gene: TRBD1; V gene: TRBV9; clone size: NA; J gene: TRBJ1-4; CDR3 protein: CASSEGQANEKLFF; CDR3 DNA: TGTGCCAGCAGCGAGGGACAGGCAAATGAAAAACTGTTTTTT
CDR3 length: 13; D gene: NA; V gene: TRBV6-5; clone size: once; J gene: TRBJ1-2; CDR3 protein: CASSYSASYGYTF; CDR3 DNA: TGTGCCAGCAGTTACAGTGCCAGCTATGGCTACACCTTC
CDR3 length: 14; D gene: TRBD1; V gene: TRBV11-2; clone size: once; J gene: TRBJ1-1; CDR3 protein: CASSSGQKNTEAFF; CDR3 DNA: TGTGCCAGCAGCTCGGGACAGAAGAACACTGAAGCTTTCTTT
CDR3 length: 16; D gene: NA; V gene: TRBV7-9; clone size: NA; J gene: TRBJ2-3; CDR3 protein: CASSLVASLHTDTQYF; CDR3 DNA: TGTGCCAGCAGCTTAGTGGCTAGCCTTCACACAGATACGCAGTATTTT
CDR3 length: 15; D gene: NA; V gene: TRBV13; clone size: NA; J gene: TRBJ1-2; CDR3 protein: CASSYNPQANYGYTF; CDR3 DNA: TGTGCCAGCAGCTATAATCCGCAGGCTAACTATGGCTACACCTTC
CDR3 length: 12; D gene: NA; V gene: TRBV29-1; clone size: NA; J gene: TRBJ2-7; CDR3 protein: CSVSSVLGEQYF; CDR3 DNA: TGCAGCGTTAGTTCCGTACTCGGGGAGCAGTACTTC
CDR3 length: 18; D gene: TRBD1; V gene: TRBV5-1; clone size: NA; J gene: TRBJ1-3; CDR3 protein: CASSRGTGGDHSGNTIYF; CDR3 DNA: TGCGCCAGCAGCCGGGGGACAGGGGGTGATCACTCTGGAAACACCATATATTTT
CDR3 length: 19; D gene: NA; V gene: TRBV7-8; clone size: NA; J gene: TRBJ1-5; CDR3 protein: CASSLVSSSGVGGNQPQHF; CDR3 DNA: TGTGCCAGCAGCTTAGTTAGTAGCAGCGGGGTAGGTGGGAATCAGCCCCAGCATTTT
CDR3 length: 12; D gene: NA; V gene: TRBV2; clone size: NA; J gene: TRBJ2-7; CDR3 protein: CATSQGSYEQYF; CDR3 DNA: TGTGCCACCAGTCAGGGTTCCTACGAGCAGTACTTC
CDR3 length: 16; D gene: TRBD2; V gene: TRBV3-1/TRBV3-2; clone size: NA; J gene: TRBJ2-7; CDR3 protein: CASSPSPWRGAYEQYF; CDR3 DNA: TGTGCCAGCAGCCCCTCTCCGTGGCGGGGGGCTTACGAGCAGTACTTC
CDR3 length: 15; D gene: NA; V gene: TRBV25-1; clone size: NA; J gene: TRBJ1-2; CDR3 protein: CASSTSSNGGYGYTF; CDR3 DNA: TGTGCCAGCAGTACCAGCTCCAACGGGGGCTATGGCTACACCTTC
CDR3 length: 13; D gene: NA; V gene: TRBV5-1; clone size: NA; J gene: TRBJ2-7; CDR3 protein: CASRSILSYEQYF; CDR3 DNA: TGCGCCAGCCGATCTATTCTTTCCTACGAGCAGTACTTC
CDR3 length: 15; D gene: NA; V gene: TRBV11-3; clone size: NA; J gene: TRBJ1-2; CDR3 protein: CASSLDPKTAHGYTF; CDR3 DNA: TGTGCCAGCAGCTTAGATCCTAAGACAGCCCATGGCTACACCTTC
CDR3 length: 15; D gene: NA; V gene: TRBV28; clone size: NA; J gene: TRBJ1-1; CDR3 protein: CASSPHAGALTEAFF; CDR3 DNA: TGTGCCAGCAGTCCGCACGCAGGGGCACTTACTGAAGCTTTCTTT
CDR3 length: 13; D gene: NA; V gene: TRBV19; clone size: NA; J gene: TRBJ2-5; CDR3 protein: CASSRTTRETQYF; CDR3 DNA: TGTGCCAGTAGTCGGACAACAAGGGAGACCCAGTACTTC
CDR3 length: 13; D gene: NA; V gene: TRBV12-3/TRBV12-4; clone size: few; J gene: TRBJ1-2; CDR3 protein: CASSITTVGGYTF; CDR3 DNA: TGTGCCAGCAGTATTACAACCGTCGGGGGCTACACCTTC
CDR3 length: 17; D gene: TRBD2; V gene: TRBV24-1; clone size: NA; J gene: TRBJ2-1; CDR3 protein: CATSDPRTSGRDNEQFF; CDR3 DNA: TGTGCCACCAGTGATCCTAGGACTAGCGGGAGGGACAATGAGCAGTTCTTC
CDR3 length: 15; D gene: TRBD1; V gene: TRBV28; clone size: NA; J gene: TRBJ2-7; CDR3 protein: CASSASGGALNEQYF; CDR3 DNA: TGTGCCAGCAGTGCCTCAGGGGGCGCGTTGAACGAGCAGTACTTC
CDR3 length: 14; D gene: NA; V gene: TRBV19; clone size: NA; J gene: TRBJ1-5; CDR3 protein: CASSMDSLNQPQHF; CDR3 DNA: TGTGCCAGTAGTATGGACAGTCTCAATCAGCCCCAGCATTTT
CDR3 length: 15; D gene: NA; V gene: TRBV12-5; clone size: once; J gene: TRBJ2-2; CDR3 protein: CASGLGQPNTGELFF; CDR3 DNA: TGTGCTAGTGGCCTCGGACAGCCTAACACCGGGGAGCTGTTTTTT
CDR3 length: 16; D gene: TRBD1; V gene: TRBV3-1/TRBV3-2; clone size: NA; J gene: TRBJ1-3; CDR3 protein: CASSQSGDRAGNTIYF; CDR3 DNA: TGTGCCAGCAGCCAAAGCGGGGACAGGGCTGGAAACACCATATATTTT
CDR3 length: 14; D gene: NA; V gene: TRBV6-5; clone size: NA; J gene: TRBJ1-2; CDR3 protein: CASSTGQKMLGYTF; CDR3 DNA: TGTGCCAGCAGTACAGGGCAGAAGATGTTGGGCTACACCTTC